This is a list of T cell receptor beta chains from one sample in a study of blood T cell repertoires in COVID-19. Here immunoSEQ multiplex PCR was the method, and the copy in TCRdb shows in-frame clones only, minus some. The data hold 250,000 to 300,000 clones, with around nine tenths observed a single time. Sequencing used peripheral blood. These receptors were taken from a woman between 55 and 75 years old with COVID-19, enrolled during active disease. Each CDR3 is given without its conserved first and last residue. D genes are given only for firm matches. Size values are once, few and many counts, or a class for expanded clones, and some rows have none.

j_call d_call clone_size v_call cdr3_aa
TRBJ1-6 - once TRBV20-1 SASPGVGSPLH
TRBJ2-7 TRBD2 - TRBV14 ASGLAGVTYEQY
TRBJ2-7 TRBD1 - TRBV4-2 ASSLEGQGGDEQY
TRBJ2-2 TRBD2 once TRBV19 ASSILAGGLSMWTGELF
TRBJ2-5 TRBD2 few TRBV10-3 AISATSGRAAEWETQY
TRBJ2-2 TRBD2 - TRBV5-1 ASSDGLAGGTHTGELF
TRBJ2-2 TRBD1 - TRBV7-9 ASSLPGQSTGELF
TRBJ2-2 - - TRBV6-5 ASSYVADGELF
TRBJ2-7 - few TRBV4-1 ASSQDFGASEKREQY
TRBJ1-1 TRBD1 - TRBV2 ASILDRGVNTEAF
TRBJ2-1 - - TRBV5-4 ASSLDWSSYNEQF
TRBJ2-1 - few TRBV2 ASKIIRGNEQF
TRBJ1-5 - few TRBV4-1 ASSQDPNQPQH
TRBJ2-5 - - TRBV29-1 SVGGRQETQY
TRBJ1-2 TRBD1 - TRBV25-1 ASSNPGTGGTGGYT
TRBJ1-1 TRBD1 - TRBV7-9 ASSSGTGNTEAF
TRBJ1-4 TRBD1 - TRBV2 ASSPAGTDNEKLF
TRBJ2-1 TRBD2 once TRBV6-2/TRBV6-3 ASSQGLAVQAQF
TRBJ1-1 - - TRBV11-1 ASSVGYGRPNTEAF
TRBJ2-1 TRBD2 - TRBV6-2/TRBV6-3 ASSYSLGTSVYNEQF
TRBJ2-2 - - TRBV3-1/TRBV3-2 ASSQDWGGLPNTGELF
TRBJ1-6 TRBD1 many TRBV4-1 ASSHGRTGYNSPLH
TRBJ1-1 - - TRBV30 AWSVGAMAEAF
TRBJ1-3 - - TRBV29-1 SVVSGVGNTIY
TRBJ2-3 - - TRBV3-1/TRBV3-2 ASSQVGQADTQY
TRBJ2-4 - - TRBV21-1 ASSNPGVWVNIQY
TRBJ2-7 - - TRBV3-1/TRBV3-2 ASSQDLNSGEQY
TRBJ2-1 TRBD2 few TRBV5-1 ASGTSGSSYNEQF
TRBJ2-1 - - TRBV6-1 ASSEAWVRTEQF
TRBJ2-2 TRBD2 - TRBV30 AWSALAVTGELF
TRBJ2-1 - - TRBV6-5 ATLGLVNNEQF
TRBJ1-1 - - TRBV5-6 ASSPGQNTEAF
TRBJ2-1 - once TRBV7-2 ASSSRAGENEQF
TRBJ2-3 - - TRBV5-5 ASSANTDTQY
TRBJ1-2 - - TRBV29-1 SVAGQGVDYGYT
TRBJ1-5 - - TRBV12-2 ASRFPTGGPSNQPQH
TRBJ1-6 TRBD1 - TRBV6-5 ASSPGQGRPPLH
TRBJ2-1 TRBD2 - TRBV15 ATSKYSGRGDNEQF
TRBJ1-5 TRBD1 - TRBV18 ASSLTGDSNQPQH
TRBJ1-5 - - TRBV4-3 ASSQDRFVREHQPQH
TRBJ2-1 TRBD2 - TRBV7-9 ASSPHFREGGPNEQF
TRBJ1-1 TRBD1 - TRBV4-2 ASSQPSTGGTEAF
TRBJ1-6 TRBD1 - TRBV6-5 ASKRGTGGSPLH
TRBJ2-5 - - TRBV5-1 ASSLEYGQETQY
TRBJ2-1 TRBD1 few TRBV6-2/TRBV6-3 ASSGRDRVFSNEQF
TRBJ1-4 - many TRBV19 ACNWGRVGEKLF
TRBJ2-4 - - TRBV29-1 SVAARDIQY
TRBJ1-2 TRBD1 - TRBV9 ASSVGQATGYT
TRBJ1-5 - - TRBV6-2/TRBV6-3 ASSSKRATLGIYQPQH
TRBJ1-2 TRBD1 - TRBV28 ASSSRGQGALMNYGYT
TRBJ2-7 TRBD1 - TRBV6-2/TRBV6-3 ASSYSPTGGEQY
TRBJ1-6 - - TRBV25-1 ASSERTKNNSPLH
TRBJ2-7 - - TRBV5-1 ASSFAGSYEQY
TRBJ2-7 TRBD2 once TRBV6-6 ASGGLAGEKQY
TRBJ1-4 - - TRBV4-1 ASNEGAANEKLF
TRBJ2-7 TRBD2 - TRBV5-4 ASSLAGGLSYEQY
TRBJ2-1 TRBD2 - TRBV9 ASSPGLAGVNEQF
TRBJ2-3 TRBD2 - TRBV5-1 ASSKRDYTDTQY
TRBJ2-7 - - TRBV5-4 ASSFGGRGYEQY